The 29 T cell receptor delta chains reported below all come from one sample, sequenced in a study of DNA immune sequencing with unique molecular identifiers. All 8 TRDV and 4 TRDJ genes were targeted in 32-plex amplification of genomic DNA. The library had 12-nucleotide UMIs introduced over roughly 3 barcoding cycles, then a second adapter PCR. TCRdb fed the multiplex PCR reads into CATT to redo clone calling. The sample includes roughly 5,200 delta-chain clones, about a tenth of them seen just once. The specimen was gamma-delta T cells enriched from blood buffy coat, or unenriched PBMCs (not recorded which). All receptors derive from a human donor in good health.

This clone was recorded at least ten times. V is TRDV1 and J is TRDJ1, with TRDD3 matching over 10 bases. No J gene is reported in TCRdb; it was inferred here by comparing the DNA with germline. This CDR3 comprises 24 residues. Germline CDR1 is TSWWSYY and CDR2 is QGS. V lost 0 bases, J lost 0 bases, and 25 bases stayed unmatched. CDR3 loop: CALGELSRPPPVTGGSRYTDKLIF. The CDR3 nucleotides read TGTGCTCTTGGGGAACTATCGAGGCCCCCCCCGGTTACTGGGGGATCAAGGTACACCGATAAACTCATCTTT.

At least ten counts were recorded for this clone. This DNA's translation and the protein TCRdb lists, from a much larger clone, do not match at residue 10, likely due to a read error; the protein shown is translated from the DNA. The genes are TRDV2 and TRDJ1; 11 bases align to TRDD3. Germline CDR1 and CDR2: GEAIGNYY and EKD. J was trimmed by 4 bases and V by 5 bases; bases with no gene match: 8. The CDR3 extends over 15 amino acids. The CDR3 nucleotides are TGTGCCTGTGCCCAACTGGGGGATAGGGGCGATAAACTCATCTTT. Amino acids: CACAQLGDRGDKLIF.

Of note for this clone: The protein in TCRdb stems from a much larger clone and differs at residue 3 from this DNA's translation, likely a read error; here the protein is translated from the DNA. CDR3 coding DNA: TGTGCCCGTGACACCCTTAAAGCTGGGGGATACCCGGACACCGATAAACTCATCTTT. Protein sequence: CARDTLKAGGYPDTDKLIF. The chain is built from TRDV2 and TRDJ1; the match to TRDD3 covers 11 bases. Germline V CDR1 and CDR2: GEAIGNYY, EKD. CDR3 length: 19 residues.

This clone showed up many times. This sequence joins TRDV2 and TRDJ1; 13 bases are a match to TRDD3. Losses at the gene ends were 0 bases for V and 7 bases for J; bases not matched to a gene: 13. Per germline, CDR1 GEAIGNYY and CDR2 EKD. This CDR3 spans 18 amino acids. CDR3 region: CACDTVDWGIREKGKLIF. The CDR3 DNA reads TGTGCCTGTGACACCGTAGACTGGGGGATACGAGAGAAGGGTAAACTCATCTTT.

The chain joins TRDV1 to TRDJ1; 7 positions match TRDD2. TCRdb offers no J gene call, so here the DNA was matched to germline to obtain one. The CDR3 runs 23 residues. The germline gives CDR1 TSWWSYY, CDR2 QGS. The trim removed 5 bases at V and 6 bases at J, leaving 36 bases unmatched. Here the CDR3 DNA reads TGTGCTCTTGGGTCACGAGATGGGTGGGTTTCCTACGTGAGGGGAAAGGGGGCTAATAAACTCATCTTT. Translating it yields CALGSRDGWVSYVRGKGANKLIF.

Concerning this clone: This DNA translates differently at residue 14 from the TCRdb protein, which is that of a much larger clone; a read error is likely, and the protein shown is the DNA's own translation. CDR3 sequence: CACDTVLGESSWDIRQMFF. The CDR3 region has the DNA TGTGCCTGTGACACAGTACTGGGGGAGAGCTCCTGGGACATCCGACAGATGTTTTTC. The rearrangement joins TRDV2 to TRDJ3; TRDD3 agrees at 9 bases. This CDR3 region has 19 residues. Germline values: CDR1 GEAIGNYY, CDR2 EKD.

This clone is labeled as medium-sized (0.01 to 0.1%). This sample also contains other DNA sequences that code for the same CDR3. The chain joins TRDV2 to TRDJ2, with 9 bases aligning to TRDD3. Trimming took 1 base from V and 0 from J; bases not matched to a gene: 8. The CDR3 is 18 amino acids. Germline-derived CDR1 and CDR2 are GEAIGNYY and EKD. CDR3 DNA: TGTGCCTGTGACACTCTGGGGGATCCCCATCCTTTGACAGCACAACTCTTCTTT. Its protein product is CACDTLGDPHPLTAQLFF.

The J gene is given as TRDJ1, and the V gene is not called; the table names TRDD3, a call not compared with the DNA. The CDR3 is 18 residues long. CDR3 bases: TGTGCTCTTGGGGACCCGGTTCCCCCCCTCAGGTACACCGATAAACTCATCTTT. Translating gives CALGDPVPPLRYTDKLIF.

This clone was counted a few times. TCRdb lists the protein of a much larger clone for this DNA, which differs at residue 5, so this is likely a read error; the protein given here is translated from the DNA itself. V is TRDV2 and J is TRDJ1, with D perhaps TRDD3 (5 bases). This CDR3 is 15 amino acids long. CDR1 is GEAIGNYY, CDR2 EKD, per germline. The V and J ends lost 3 bases and 1 base respectively, with 14 bases between them. Here the CDR3 DNA reads TGTGCCTGTGACGCCGTCGGGGGTCGCACCGATAAACTCATCTTT. Translating gives CACDAVGGRTDKLIF.

This clone was picked up a small number of times. The protein TCRdb gives is from a much larger clone and does not agree with this DNA's translation at residue 7, likely a read error; the protein shown here comes from the DNA. This CDR3 reads CACDLVQGDTGSWDTRQMFF. CDR3 DNA sequence: TGTGCCTGTGACCTCGTACAGGGGGATACGGGCTCCTGGGACACCCGACAGATGTTTTTC. The rearrangement uses TRDV2 and TRDJ3; 10 nucleotides line up with TRDD3. The CDR3 runs to 20 residues. Germline CDR1 GEAIGNYY, CDR2 EKD. V lost 3 bases, J lost 0 bases, and 10 bases stayed unmatched.

This clone came up many times. The gene calls are TRDV3 and TRDJ1; TRDD3 matches 12 bases. The CDR3 runs to 19 residues. CDR1 is TVYSNPD and CDR2 is GDNSRS in the germline V gene (reference sequence). The ends lost 4 bases at V and 0 bases at J; junction bases unmatched: 18. CDR3 coding DNA: TGTGCCTCCCTCAGAAGGGAAAACTGGGGGATACCTTACACCGATAAACTCATCTTT. Amino acids: CASLRRENWGIPYTDKLIF.

As to this clone: TCRdb assigns this DNA the protein of a much larger clone, which departs from its translation at residue 13; this likely reflects a read error, and the protein shown comes from translating the DNA. The chain employs TRDV2 and TRDJ1; TRDD3 is a possible D gene (5 bases). The length of the CDR3 is 16 residues. Per the germline V gene, CDR1 is GEAIGNYY and CDR2 is EKD. The CDR3 sequence is CACDPIGRYRADNLIF. The CDR3 DNA reads TGTGCCTGTGACCCTATTGGGAGATACAGAGCCGATAATCTCATCTTT.

The chain recombines TRDV1 with TRDJ1; 13 bases align to TRDD3. TCRdb offers no J gene call, so here the DNA was matched to germline to obtain one. The CDR3 runs to 19 residues. From germline, CDR1 is TSWWSYY and CDR2 QGS. After removal of 0 bases from V and 0 bases from J, the junction contained 7 bases not matched to a gene. CDR3 coding DNA: TGTGCTCTTGGGGAACTCGAACTGGGGGATACGCCGTACACCGATAAACTCATCTTT. Amino acid sequence: CALGELELGDTPYTDKLIF.

This clone was seen a few times. The protein recorded in TCRdb matches a much larger clone and deviates from this DNA's translation at residue 9, suggesting a read error; the protein here is obtained by translating the DNA. V and J are TRDV2 and TRDJ1, with D possibly being TRDD3 (6 bases). The CDR3 runs 16 residues. CDR1 is GEAIGNYY, CDR2 EKD, per germline. The V and J ends lost 2 bases and 4 bases respectively, with 19 bases between them. CDR3 loop: CACDSLGDWEGDKLIF. Written as DNA, the CDR3 is TGTGCCTGTGACAGCCTCGGGGACTGGGAGGGCGATAAACTCATCTTT.

This clone was observed a handful of times. The protein that TCRdb holds for this DNA derives from a much larger clone and differs from the translated DNA at residue 15, which likely indicates a read error; the protein shown here is translated from the DNA. DNA of the CDR3: TGTGCCTGTGAACCGTACTGGGGGATACGGGGCTCCTGGGACAACCGACAGATGTTTTTC. Its translation: CACEPYWGIRGSWDNRQMFF. The rearrangement joins TRDV2 to TRDJ3, with 13 bases identical to TRDD3. The germline gives CDR1 GEAIGNYY, CDR2 EKD. This CDR3 comprises 20 residues.

This clone was counted a few times. The protein recorded in TCRdb matches a much larger clone and deviates from this DNA's translation at residue 15, suggesting a read error; the protein here is obtained by translating the DNA. The rearrangement uses TRDV2 and TRDJ1; TRDD3 aligns across 9 bases. There are 17 residues in the CDR3. The germline V gene encodes CDR1 GEAIGNYY and CDR2 EKD. In DNA, the CDR3 is TGTGCCTGTGACACCGTGCGGGGATACGGTAACACCGATAAACCCATCTTT. This encodes CACDTVRGYGNTDKPIF.

This clone was observed a handful of times. The TCRdb protein, from a much larger clone, departs from this DNA's translation at residue 10, likely by read error; the protein shown derives from the DNA. The V call is TRAV38-2/DV8, the J call TRDJ1, with 7 nucleotides matching TRDD2. The length of the CDR3 is 20 residues. Germline values: CDR1 TSESDYY, CDR2 QEAYKQQN. Trimming at V came to 2 bases and at J to 4 bases, leaving 23 bases not matched to a gene. The CDR3 nucleotides are TGTGCTTATAGGAGTTCCTACTTGGGGTATACGCCTTCCGAGGTCGATAAACTCATCTTT. Its protein product is CAYRSSYLGYTPSEVDKLIF.

A note on this clone: Translating this DNA gives a protein that differs at residue 8 from the TCRdb one, which belongs to a much larger clone; a read error is likely, and the protein shown is this translation. The chain joins TRDV2 to TRDJ1; D uncertain. Trimming took off 3 bases at V and 0 bases at J, with 13 bases between the two ends. CDR1 is GEAIGNYY, CDR2 EKD, per germline. The CDR3 has 15 residues. Here the CDR3 reads CACDGVGSNTDKLIF. The CDR3 region has the DNA TGTGCCTGTGACGGCGTCGGTTCAAACACCGATAAACTCATCTTT.

The V and J genes are TRDV3 and TRDJ1; D perhaps matches TRDD3 (6 bases). V was shortened by 4 bases and J by 10 bases, with 22 bases between the two germline ends. The germline V gene has CDR1 TVYSNPD and CDR2 GDNSRS (reference sequence). CDR3 size: 13 residues. CDR3 in amino acids: CASSLMWGLTLIF. The CDR3, as DNA: TGTGCCTCCTCCCTTATGTGGGGGCTAACACTCATCTTT.

This clone has ten or more counts. For this DNA, TCRdb reports the protein of a much larger clone, which diverges at residue 4, most likely from a read error; the protein presented here is translated directly from the DNA. The chain employs TRDV2 and TRDJ1; 11 bases align to TRDD3. CDR3 length: 15 amino acids. CDR1 is GEAIGNYY and CDR2 is EKD in the germline V gene. Trimming at V came to 6 bases and at J to 4 bases, leaving 9 bases not matched to a gene. This CDR3 reads CACTQLGDRDDKLIF. The CDR3 DNA sequence: TGTGCCTGTACCCAACTGGGGGATAGGGACGATAAACTCATCTTT.

Of note for this clone: The protein given by TCRdb reflects a much larger clone and differs at residue 5 from this DNA's translation, likely from a read error; the protein shown is the DNA's translation. The genes are TRDV2 and TRDJ1; 8 bases are a match to TRDD3. In germline, CDR1 is GEAIGNYY, CDR2 EKD. This CDR3 is 20 amino acids long. Trimming took 2 bases from V and 0 from J; bases not matched to a gene: 19. The CDR3 coding sequence is TGTGCCTGTGACAACCTGAGGGTTTCTGGGGGACACGAGTACACCGATAAACTCATCTTT. This translates into CACDNLRVSGGHEYTDKLIF.

This clone was counted only a few times. A far larger clone is only one base removed, so a read error is likely. Different DNA sequences within this sample yield the same CDR3. V gene TRDV2 combines with J gene TRDJ3, with 11 bases that match TRDD3. CDR3 length: 20 residues. Germline CDR1 reads GEAIGNYY; CDR2 reads EKD. Trimming at V came to 4 bases and at J to 0 bases, leaving 10 bases not matched to a gene. The CDR3 DNA follows: TGTGCCTGTGAACCGTATTGGGGGATACGGGGCTCCTGGGACACCCGACAGATGTTTTTC. Translating gives CACEPYWGIRGSWDTRQMFF.

With regard to this clone: This likely traces to a read error, being one base from a far larger clone. DNA for the CDR3: TGTGCTCTTGGGGACCTACCAAGGACTTCCTACGTCCGGGGGCGGACGTACACCGATAAACTCATCTTT. This encodes CALGDLPRTSYVRGRTYTDKLIF. The V gene is TRDV1, the J gene TRDJ1; 8 nucleotides agree with TRDD2. The J gene is not listed in TCRdb, so it was assigned here from a DNA match to germline. Germline V gene data show CDR1 as TSWWSYY and CDR2 as QGS. V dropped 3 bases and J dropped 0; count of bases not matched to a gene: 27. The CDR3 covers 23 residues.

The V gene was left uncalled, and the J gene is TRDJ1. This CDR3 comprises 14 residues. DNA for the CDR3: TGTGCTCTCGCACAAGGGGGAATGGCCGATAAACTCATCTTT. It encodes CALAQGGMADKLIF.

This chain links TRAV29/DV5 with TRDJ1; 13 nucleotides agree with TRDD3. Because TCRdb records no J gene, it was assigned here through a match of the DNA to germline. The germline V gene has CDR1 NSMFDY and CDR2 ISSIKDK. CDR3 length equals 21 residues. With 0 bases clipped from V and 0 bases from J, the junction kept 17 bases outside the gene matches. CDR3 protein: CAASGGRVLGDTRIDTDKLIF. CDR3 DNA: TGTGCAGCAAGCGGGGGGCGCGTACTGGGGGATACGCGTATAGACACCGATAAACTCATCTTT.

Comment on this clone: This DNA translates differently at residue 14 from the TCRdb protein, which is that of a much larger clone; a read error is likely, and the protein shown is the DNA's own translation. V usage is TRDV2 and J usage is TRDJ1; D unclear. The germline V gene has CDR1 GEAIGNYY and CDR2 EKD. The CDR3 length is 18 residues. In DNA, the CDR3 is TGTGCCTGTGACAAACTTTCTGTGAGGGCTCTAAACACCTATAAACTCATCTTT. It specifies CACDKLSVRALNTYKLIF.

This clone occurred a few times. A read error is likely here: a far larger clone is one base away. The sample carries other DNA sequences with the same CDR3. The chain couples TRDV2 to TRDJ3; tentatively, D is TRDD3 (5 bases). Germline-derived CDR1 and CDR2 are GEAIGNYY and EKD. The CDR3 length is 19 residues. This chain's CDR3 is CACDTGGLRSSWDTRQMFF. In DNA, the CDR3 is TGTGCCTGTGACACGGGGGGGCTACGGAGCTCCTGGGACACCCGACAGATGTTCTTC.

This clone occurred a few times. The rearrangement joins TRDV1 to TRDJ1, with a tentative D call TRDD3 (6 bases). TCRdb supplies no J gene; here it was assigned by aligning the nucleotide sequence to germline. The germline V and J ends were trimmed by 1 base and 0 bases, with 36 bases remaining between them. The germline V gene encodes CDR1 TSWWSYY and CDR2 QGS. The CDR3 has 24 residues. CDR3 DNA: TGTGCTCTTGGGGAACCCCAAGGAGGACCTCCTCCTGTACTGGGTCCTCGGTACACCGATAAACTCATCTTT. Amino acid sequence: CALGEPQGGPPPVLGPRYTDKLIF.

This clone has only a few counts. The protein TCRdb lists belongs to a much larger clone and differs from this DNA's translation at residue 10, which points to a read error; the protein shown is made from the DNA. The CDR3 loop is CACDTVGGRSDKLIF. CDR3 DNA: TGTGCCTGTGACACCGTCGGGGGTCGCTCCGATAAACTCATCTTT. The V gene is TRDV2, the J gene TRDJ1, with a tentative D call TRDD3 (5 bases). CDR1 and CDR2 from the germline V gene are GEAIGNYY and EKD. Trimming removed 0 bases at V and 3 bases at J, with 13 bases between. The CDR3 is 15 amino acids.